This T cell receptor beta chain was identified during a study of blood T cell repertoires in COVID-19. At the level of the study: Material from acute and convalescent COVID-19 was sourced from the United States, Italy and Spain. Sources were T cells, B-cell-depleted T cells, or PBMCs; the material itself was cDNA or gDNA.

Germline V gene data show CDR1 as SGDLS and CDR2 as YYNGEE. The CDR3 contains 13 residues. V was shortened by 4 bases and J by 5 bases, with 12 bases between the two germline ends. In the original analysis: Estimated nucleated cell counts came from reference gene primer amplification. Clones were read by immunoSEQ multiplex PCR, and TCRdb kept only the in-frame ones, dropping some. V and J calls and clone size follow that table, whereas D and trimming were derived from the DNA. The profile shows about 59,000 clones, less than 80% of them singletons. The receptor was derived from a man between 60 and 75 years old with acute or convalescent COVID-19. Material: peripheral blood. The chain is built from TRBV9 and TRBJ2-5; D unresolved. As DNA, the CDR3 is TGTGCCAGCAGCCCCGTGTTCGGGGAGACCCAGTACTTC. Its translation: CASSPVFGETQYF.